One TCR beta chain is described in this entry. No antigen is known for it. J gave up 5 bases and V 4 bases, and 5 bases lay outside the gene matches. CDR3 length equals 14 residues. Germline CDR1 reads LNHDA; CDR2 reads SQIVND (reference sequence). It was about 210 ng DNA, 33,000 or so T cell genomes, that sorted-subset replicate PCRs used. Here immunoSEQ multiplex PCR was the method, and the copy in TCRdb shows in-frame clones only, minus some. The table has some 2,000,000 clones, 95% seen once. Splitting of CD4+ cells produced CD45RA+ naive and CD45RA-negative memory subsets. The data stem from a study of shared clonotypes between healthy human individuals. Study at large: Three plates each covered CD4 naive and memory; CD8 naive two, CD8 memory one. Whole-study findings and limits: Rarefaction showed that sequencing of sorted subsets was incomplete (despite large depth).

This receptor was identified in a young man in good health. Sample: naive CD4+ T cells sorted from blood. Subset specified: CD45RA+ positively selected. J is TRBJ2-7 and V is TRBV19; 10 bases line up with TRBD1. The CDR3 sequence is CASSRQGASHEQYF. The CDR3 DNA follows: TGTGCCAGTAGTAGACAGGGGGCGTCCCACGAGCAGTACTTC.